The T cell receptor beta chain described here comes from a study of tumor and adjacent non-tumor tissue in lung cancer. Study overall: Aged roughly 30 to 76 years, patients included 10 men and 4 to 6 women with stage I to III disease.

Germline V CDR1 and CDR2: MRHNA, SNTAGT. This CDR3 region has 13 residues. Points from the study as a whole: Normal lung showed higher cumulative top 100 clone frequency than tumor.

A modified ARM-PCR protocol with three rounds of nested PCR amplified TCRbeta. TCRdb independently ran MiXCR on the multiplex PCR reads; one entry per CDR3 protein. This sample carries about 67,000 distinct CDR3 sequences, around 76% of them seen once, and the ten largest clones take under 45%. This sample's RNA came from whole unsorted tissue. More than 3 cm separated this lung sample from the edge of the tumor. Newly diagnosed lung cancer patients had thoracic surgery in China, August–November 2014, without prior chemotherapy. Turning to this clonotype: What it binds is unknown. Relative to the germline gene, one junction end is altered; a read error may explain this.

The TCR sequence derives from a man aged 60-69 years with non-small cell lung cancer. This chain links TRBV6-4 with TRBJ2-1; D gene uncertain. Sequenced: distant non-tumor lung tissue. CDR3 DNA sequence: TGTGTCAGCAATGAATTAGGGCCCGGTGAGCAGTTCTTC. This sequence encodes CVSNELGPGEQFF.